This passage covers 22 T cell receptor beta chains from one sample sequenced in a study of T-cell memory formation after mild COVID-19. TCRdb reanalysed the 5' RACE reads using MiXCR and keeps one entry per CDR3 protein. The data hold 350,000 to 550,000 distinct CDR3 sequences, with more than 15% observed a single time. Sequencing was carried out using PBMCs or a T cell subset sorted from them (not recorded which). The origin of the receptors is a man younger than 30 who had mild COVID-19 (a few samples of this study predate the infection). Cell type and time point are not known.

The CDR3 DNA is TGTGCCAGCAGGGCGGGGGTGAGGAATCAGCCCCAGCATTTT. Translated, it gives CASRAGVRNQPQHF. The chain is built from TRBV6-6 and TRBJ1-5, with a tentative D call TRBD1 (5 bases). Germline values: CDR1 MNHNY, CDR2 SVGAGI (reference sequence). Trimming left V 6 bases short and J 4 bases short, with 13 bases between. The length of the CDR3 is 14 residues.

This clonotype has only a few counts. The chain links TRBV5-1 to TRBJ2-6, with D possibly TRBD1 on 6 matching bases. CDR1 SGHRS and CDR2 YFSETQ come from the germline V gene. The CDR3 has 17 amino acids. V was cut by 4 bases and J by 0 bases, with 14 bases left in between. DNA for the CDR3: TGCGCCAGCAGCAGACGCGGACAGAACTCTGGGGCCAACGTCCTGACTTTC. Residues: CASSRRGQNSGANVLTF.

The table lists this clonotype with a few counts. The chain uses TRBV11-3 and TRBJ2-1; D remains ambiguous. The CDR3 contains 14 residues. Germline lookup yields CDR1 SGHNT and CDR2 YENEEA. Trimming took 0 bases from V and 2 from J, leaving 5 bases between them. The CDR3 is CASSLEGPYNEQFF. The CDR3 bases are TGTGCCAGCAGCTTAGAAGGGCCCTACAATGAGCAGTTCTTC. Based on the CDR3 plus reference TRBV11-3 and TRBJ2-1, the full variable domain is EAGVVQSPRYKIIEKKQPVAFWCNPISGHNTLYWYLQNLGQGPELLIRYENEEAVDDSQLPKDRFSAERLKGVDSTLKIQPAELGDSAVYLCASSLEGPYNEQFFGPGTRLTVL.

The CDR3 sequence is CASSRADGNYGYTF. The CDR3 DNA reads as TGCGCCAGCAGCCGGGCAGACGGGAACTATGGCTACACCTTC. V is TRBV4-3 and J is TRBJ1-2; the D is unclear. Trimming stripped 4 bases from V and 2 bases from J, with 11 bases between. The CDR3 extends over 14 amino acids. Germline V gene sequence: CDR1 LGHNA, CDR2 YSLEER.

The V gene is TRBV18, the J gene TRBJ2-5; 7 nucleotides match TRBD2. CDR3 length equals 16 residues. The V and J ends lost 0 bases and 5 bases, in that order; junction bases with no gene match: 9. The V gene's germline CDR1 is KGHSH and CDR2 LQKENI. CDR3 region: CASSPPIGTGGETQYF. CDR3 in DNA: TGTGCCAGCTCACCACCGATCGGAACGGGGGGTGAGACCCAGTACTTC.

This clonotype was detected a few times. The chain carries TRBV7-9 and TRBJ1-1, with 7 bases fitting TRBD1. Germline V gene lookup returns CDR1 SEHNR and CDR2 FQNEAQ (reference sequence). V shed 5 bases, J shed 3 bases, and the junction held 6 bases outside the gene matches. The CDR3 is made up of 14 amino acids. CDR3 loop: CASSQGGWDTEAFF. DNA of the CDR3: TGTGCCAGCAGCCAAGGGGGCTGGGACACTGAAGCTTTCTTT.

There are a few counts of this clonotype. This chain connects TRBV12-3 or TRBV12-4 to TRBJ2-2, with D possibly being TRBD2 (6 bases). The CDR3 length is 15 residues. Trimming pared 5 bases from V and 5 bases from J, leaving 15 bases between. CDR3 region: CASSLRSGPTGELFF. In DNA, the CDR3 is TGTGCCAGCAGTCTTCGTAGCGGACCTACCGGGGAGCTGTTTTTT.

The chain carries TRBV7-2 and TRBJ2-7; 10 nucleotides line up with TRBD1. The CDR3 totals 13 residues. Germline CDR1 reads SGHTA; CDR2 reads FQGNSA. The trim removed 5 bases at V and 5 bases at J, leaving 3 bases unmatched. In DNA form, the CDR3 reads TGTGCCAGCAGCAGGGACAGGGGTAACGAGCAGTACTTC. Translating gives CASSRDRGNEQYF.

The rearrangement links TRBV7-2 to TRBJ2-3, with 10 positions matching TRBD1. V was pared by 1 base and J by 9 bases, with 1 base of the junction left unmatched. There are 13 residues in the CDR3. From germline, CDR1 is SGHTA and CDR2 FQGNSA. The CDR3 sequence: CASSLGTGGTQYF. In DNA form, the CDR3 reads TGTGCCAGCAGCTTAGGGACAGGGGGGACGCAGTATTTT.

In this sample, this clonotype turned up a few times. This rearrangement joins TRBV4-2 to TRBJ2-3; D may be TRBD2 (5 bases). This CDR3 has 15 amino acids. Trimming took 1 base from V and 4 from J, leaving 12 bases between them. Germline CDR1 is LGHNA and CDR2 is YNFKEQ. The CDR3 sequence is CASSQAQWRADTQYF. CDR3 nucleotide sequence: TGTGCCAGCAGCCAAGCCCAGTGGCGGGCAGATACGCAGTATTTT.

This clonotype was found many times. The chain employs TRBV7-3 and TRBJ2-1; 7 positions agree with TRBD2. The germline gives CDR1 SGHTA, CDR2 FQGTGA. The junction had 3 bases not matched to a gene; V was cut back by 5 bases and J by 5 bases. This CDR3 comprises 13 residues. The DNA of the CDR3 is TGTGCCAGCAGCCCCGGACTAGACAATGAGCAGTTCTTC. Its protein product is CASSPGLDNEQFF. Full variable domain (remainder filled in from reference TRBV7-3 and TRBJ2-1): GAGVSQTPSNKVTEKGKYVELRCDPISGHTALYWYRQSLGQGPEFLIYFQGTGAADDSGLPNDRFFAVRPEGSVSTLKIQRTERGDSAVYLCASSPGLDNEQFFGPGTRLTVL.

The chain carries TRBV27 and TRBJ2-7; TRBD1 agrees at 8 bases. From germline, CDR1 is MNHEY and CDR2 SMNVEV (reference sequence). This CDR3 is 15 amino acids long. With V trimmed by 5 bases and J by 2 bases, 8 bases remained unmatched. CDR3 nucleotide sequence: TGTGCCAGCAGTCGTCTGGACAGGGTTACCTACGAGCAGTACTTC. It yields the protein CASSRLDRVTYEQYF.

This clonotype has more than one count but fewer than ten. The chain couples TRBV6-2 or TRBV6-3 to TRBJ1-1; D remains unclear. Germline-derived CDR1 and CDR2 are MNHEY and SVGEGT. There are 12 residues in the CDR3. V was shortened by 8 bases and J by 1 base, with 8 bases between the two germline ends. This CDR3 is CASGGTNTEAFF. The CDR3 region has the DNA TGTGCCAGCGGTGGTACGAACACTGAAGCTTTCTTT.

The chain recombines TRBV7-2 with TRBJ1-5; no definite D call. The V gene's germline CDR1 is SGHTA and CDR2 FQGNSA. The CDR3 loop spans 12 amino acids. V was cut by 5 bases and J by 5 bases, with 7 bases left in between. The CDR3 spells CASSGRHQPQHF. The CDR3 DNA reads as TGTGCCAGCAGCGGACGGCATCAGCCCCAGCATTTT.

Only a few counts were recorded for this clonotype. The rearrangement links TRBV7-9 to TRBJ2-1; 9 positions agree with TRBD2. The CDR3 is 14 residues long. V lost 5 bases and J lost 7; bases outside the gene matches: 6. Germline CDR1 SEHNR, CDR2 FQNEAQ (reference sequence). CDR3 loop: CASSRGGAVNEQFF. CDR3 nucleotide sequence: TGTGCCAGCAGCCGCGGGGGGGCGGTGAATGAGCAGTTCTTC.

The chain carries TRBV4-1 and TRBJ1-4; 10 nucleotides match TRBD1. The length of the CDR3 is 15 residues. Germline V CDR1 and CDR2: MGHRA, YSYEKL. V trimming: 4 bases; J trimming: 8 bases; junction bases outside the gene matches: 7. The CDR3 coding sequence is TGCGCCAGCAGCCTCGGGACAGGGGCGAGCGAAAAACTGTTTTTT. Its protein is CASSLGTGASEKLFF.

This clonotype was picked up a small number of times. The chain recombines TRBV5-1 with TRBJ2-7; D gene unclear. The length of the CDR3 is 14 residues. The V gene's germline CDR1 is SGHRS and CDR2 YFSETQ. The V end lost 3 bases, the J end lost 1 base, and 11 bases lay between the germline ends. For the CDR3, the DNA is TGCGCCAGCAGCTGGCAGGCAGGTTCCTACGAGCAGTACTTC. Translating it yields CASSWQAGSYEQYF.

This clonotype has a handful of counts. The chain links TRBV18 to TRBJ1-1, with TRBD1 as a possible D gene (6 bases). Looked up from germline, CDR1 is KGHSH and CDR2 is LQKENI. V gave up 3 bases and J gave up 1 base, with 12 bases separating them. CDR3 length equals 15 residues. CDR3 residues: CASSPTGTPNTEAFF. CDR3 bases: TGTGCCAGCTCACCTACCGGGACACCGAACACTGAAGCTTTCTTT.

This clonotype has a count of ten or more. The CDR3 DNA is TGTGCCAGTAGTATTAAGCTAGCGGGGCCGAGGACCGGGGAGCTGTTTTTT. Amino acids: CASSIKLAGPRTGELFF. This sequence joins TRBV19 and TRBJ2-2; 9 bases fit TRBD2. V trimming: 3 bases; J trimming: 5 bases; junction bases outside the gene matches: 10. CDR1 is LNHDA, CDR2 SQIVND, per germline (reference sequence). The CDR3 spans 17 residues.

This chain connects TRBV6-6 to TRBJ1-5, with no clear D. The CDR3 spans 13 residues. Trimming took off 0 bases at V and 7 bases at J, with 7 bases between the two ends. Looked up from germline, CDR1 is MNHNY and CDR2 is SVGAGI (reference sequence). The CDR3 reads CASSYSGLQPQHF. CDR3 sequence (DNA): TGTGCCAGCAGTTACTCGGGGTTGCAGCCCCAGCATTTT.

CDR3 sequence: CASSQVGRDRGTDTQYF. For the CDR3, the DNA is TGCGCCAGCAGCCAAGTCGGTCGGGACAGGGGCACAGATACGCAGTATTTT. This sequence joins TRBV4-1 and TRBJ2-3; 9 positions match TRBD1. With V trimmed by 1 base and J by 1 base, 6 bases remained unmatched. In germline, CDR1 is MGHRA, CDR2 YSYEKL. The CDR3 extends over 17 amino acids.

The J gene is TRBJ2-3, the V gene TRBV19, with 7 positions matching TRBD2. Germline CDR1 LNHDA, CDR2 SQIVND (reference sequence). The length of the CDR3 is 15 residues. Germline trimming cut 3 bases from V and 2 bases from J; bases unmatched to any gene: 5. The CDR3 loop is CASSISLADTDTQYF. The CDR3 DNA is TGTGCCAGTAGTATTAGCCTAGCGGACACAGATACGCAGTATTTT.